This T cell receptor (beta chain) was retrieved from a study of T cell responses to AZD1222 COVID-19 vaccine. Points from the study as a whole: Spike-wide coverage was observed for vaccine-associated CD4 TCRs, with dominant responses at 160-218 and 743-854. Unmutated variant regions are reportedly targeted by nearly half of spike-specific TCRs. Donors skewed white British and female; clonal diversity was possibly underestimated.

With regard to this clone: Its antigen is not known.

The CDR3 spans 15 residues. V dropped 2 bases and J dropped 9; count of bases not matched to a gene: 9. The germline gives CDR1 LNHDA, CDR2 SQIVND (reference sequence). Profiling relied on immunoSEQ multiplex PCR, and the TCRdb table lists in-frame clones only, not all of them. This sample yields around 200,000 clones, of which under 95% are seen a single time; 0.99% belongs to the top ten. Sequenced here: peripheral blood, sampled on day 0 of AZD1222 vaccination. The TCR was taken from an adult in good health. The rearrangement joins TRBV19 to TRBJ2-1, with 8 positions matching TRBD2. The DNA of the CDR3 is TGTGCCAGTAGTATATACGGCGGGGGGAAAGGTGAGCAGTTCTTC. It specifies CASSIYGGGKGEQFF.